This TCR beta chain was found in a study of blood T cell repertoires in COVID-19. Across the whole study: COVID-19 samples, acute and convalescent, were from the United States, Italy and Spain. The analysed material was cDNA or gDNA that came from T cells, B-cell-depleted T cells, or PBMCs.

In the authors' workflow: For nucleated cells, counts were estimated from reference gene primer amplification. Using immunoSEQ multiplex PCR, the repertoire was profiled, and TCRdb retains in-frame clones only, with some absent. Clone size and the V and J calls come from that table; the DNA yielded D and trimming. The sample holds about 120,000 clones, more than 70% seen once. Germline V lookup: CDR1 SGHVS, CDR2 FNYEAQ. Germline trimming cut 3 bases from V and 6 bases from J; bases unmatched to any gene: 15. The length of the CDR3 is 18 residues. Sequencing was done on a sample of peripheral blood. The TCR was taken from a man aged 60-69 years with acute or convalescent COVID-19. This chain connects TRBV7-6 to TRBJ1-2; 11 positions agree with TRBD1. CDR3 coding DNA: TGTGCCAGCAGCTTTTCCCCCTCCGGACAGGGGGCCCAGAATGGCTACACCTTC. Translation gives CASSFSPSGQGAQNGYTF.